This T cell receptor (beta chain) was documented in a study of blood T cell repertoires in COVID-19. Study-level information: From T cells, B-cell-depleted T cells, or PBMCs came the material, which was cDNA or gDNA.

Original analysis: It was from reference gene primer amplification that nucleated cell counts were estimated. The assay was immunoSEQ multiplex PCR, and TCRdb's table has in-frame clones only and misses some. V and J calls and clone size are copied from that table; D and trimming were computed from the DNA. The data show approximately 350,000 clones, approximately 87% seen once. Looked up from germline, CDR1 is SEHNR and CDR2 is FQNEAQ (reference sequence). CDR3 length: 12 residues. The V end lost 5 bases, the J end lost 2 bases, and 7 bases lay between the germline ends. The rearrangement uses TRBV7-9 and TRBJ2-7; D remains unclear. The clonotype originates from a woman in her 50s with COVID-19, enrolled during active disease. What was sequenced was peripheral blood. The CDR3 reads CASSGNAYEQYF. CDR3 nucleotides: TGTGCCAGCAGCGGCAATGCCTACGAGCAGTACTTC.